A selection of T cell receptor beta chains follows, all from one sample in a study of response to subunit inactivated influenza vaccine. Each CDR3 protein gets one entry after TCRdb re-called the RT-PCR reads with MiXCR. The table includes hundreds of thousands of distinct CDR3 sequences, 25% detected once. Sequences were derived from CD4+ T cells sorted from PBMCs, sampled 4 to 6 days after vaccination. The receptors were gathered from a man aged 50-59 years who received an inactivated influenza vaccine. The CDR3 runs from the conserved cysteine through the conserved F or W. A D gene is named only where the DNA matches it firmly. Size values are once, few and many counts, or a class for expanded clones, and some rows have none.

j_call d_call v_call clone_size cdr3_aa cdr3_nt
TRBJ2-7 - TRBV18 - CASSDSFSYEQYF TGTGCCAGCTCAGATAGCTTTTCCTACGAGCAGTACTTC
TRBJ1-4 - TRBV5-1 - CASSFSGARAEKLFF TGCGCCAGCAGCTTCTCAGGGGCTCGGGCTGAAAAACTGTTTTTT
TRBJ1-2 - TRBV5-6 many CASSFSGRTYDGYTF TGTGCCAGCAGCTTTAGCGGACGTACATACGATGGCTACACCTTC
TRBJ2-3 - TRBV7-3 - CASSPTVGLNTDTQYF TGTGCCAGCAGCCCTACCGTGGGGCTAAACACAGATACGCAGTATTTT
TRBJ2-5 - TRBV7-2 many CASSPQGGRGSETQYF TGTGCCAGCAGCCCCCAGGGGGGAAGAGGGTCAGAGACCCAGTACTTC
TRBJ2-7 - TRBV6-2/TRBV6-3 - CASSYYVIGGEQYF TGTGCCAGCAGTTACTATGTTATCGGCGGCGAGCAGTACTTC
TRBJ2-2 TRBD1 TRBV11-2 - CASSSLDRGNTGELFF TGTGCCAGCAGCTCGCTAGACAGGGGGAACACCGGGGAGCTGTTTTTT
TRBJ2-1 - TRBV6-1 - CASSERGGVRGQFF TGTGCCAGCAGTGAAAGGGGGGGTGTTCGCGGGCAGTTCTTC
TRBJ2-1 - TRBV6-1 few CASRPLIASDYNEQFF TGTGCCAGCAGGCCGCTTATAGCTAGTGACTACAATGAGCAGTTCTTC
TRBJ2-2 - TRBV4-3 few CASSQDLGGGNTGELFF TGCGCCAGCAGCCAAGATCTAGGGGGAGGAAACACCGGGGAGCTGTTTTTT